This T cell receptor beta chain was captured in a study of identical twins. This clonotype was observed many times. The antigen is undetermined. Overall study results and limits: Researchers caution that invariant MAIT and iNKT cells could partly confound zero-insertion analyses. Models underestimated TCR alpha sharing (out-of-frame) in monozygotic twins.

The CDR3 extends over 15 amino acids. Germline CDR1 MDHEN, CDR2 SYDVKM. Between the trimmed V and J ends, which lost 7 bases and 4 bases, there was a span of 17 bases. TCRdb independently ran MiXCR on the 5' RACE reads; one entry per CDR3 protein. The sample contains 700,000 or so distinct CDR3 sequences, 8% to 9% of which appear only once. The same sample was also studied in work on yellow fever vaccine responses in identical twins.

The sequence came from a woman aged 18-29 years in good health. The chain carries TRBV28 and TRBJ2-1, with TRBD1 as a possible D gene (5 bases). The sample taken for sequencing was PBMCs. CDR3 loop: CASTTGLQEYNEQFF. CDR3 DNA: TGTGCCAGCACCACCGGTTTACAGGAATACAATGAGCAGTTCTTC. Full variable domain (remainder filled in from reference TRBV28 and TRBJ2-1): DVKVTQSSRYLVKRTGEKVFLECVQDMDHENMFWYRQDPGLGLRLIYFSYDVKMKEKGDIPEGYSVSREKKERFSLILESASTNQTSMYLCASTTGLQEYNEQFFGPGTRLTVL.